The rows below give T cell receptor beta chains drawn from one sample of a study of CD8+ T cells in alopecia areata. Profiling relied on immunoSEQ multiplex PCR, and the TCRdb table lists in-frame clones only, not all of them. This sample has 200,000 to 250,000 clones; around 57% occur once, and the top ten carry 1.6%. Sequenced here: CD4+ T cells sorted from blood, sampled at week 4, from a patient treated with tofacitinib. All receptors derive from a human donor with alopecia areata. Each CDR3 is given with its conserved first and last residue. A D gene is named only where the DNA matches it firmly. Clone size is stated in some rows and not others, as once, few, many or a class when expanded.

j_call,cdr3_length,clone_size,v_call,d_call,cdr3_nt,cdr3_aa
TRBJ2-7,15,NA,TRBV5-1,TRBD1,TGCGCCAGCAGCCCGGGACAGCCAAGCTCCTACGAGCAGTACTTC,CASSPGQPSSYEQYF
TRBJ2-7,17,NA,TRBV7-2,NA,TGTGCCAGCAGCTTAGCATTTCGGGCGGGGAGCTCCTACGAGCAGTACTTC,CASSLAFRAGSSYEQYF
TRBJ2-1,12,few,TRBV6-6,NA,TGTGCCAGCTCGATAAGGGTCCAAGAGACCTTCTTC,CASSIRVQETFF
TRBJ1-1,16,few,TRBV14,NA,TGTGCCAGCAGCCGAGGTCTGATCTCCACGTGGACTGAAGCTTTCTTT,CASSRGLISTWTEAFF
TRBJ1-1,14,NA,TRBV7-2,NA,TGTGCCAGCAGCTCAACGTGGGGGAACGCTGAAGCTTTCTTT,CASSSTWGNAEAFF
TRBJ2-4,12,NA,TRBV5-1,NA,TGCGCCAGCAGCTTGAGTGGGGACATTCAGTACTTC,CASSLSGDIQYF
TRBJ2-3,11,NA,TRBV29-1,TRBD2,TGCAGCGCCACCTCTAGCGGTAGATTGGATTTT,CSATSSGRLDF
TRBJ1-5,14,few,TRBV7-2,NA,TGTGCCAGTAGGCCGGTTGGGGTAAATCAGCCCCAGCATTTT,CASRPVGVNQPQHF
TRBJ1-2,15,NA,TRBV4-3,TRBD1,TGCGCCAGCAGCCAAGGGACAGGGGGACCCTATGGCTACACCTTC,CASSQGTGGPYGYTF
TRBJ2-7,12,NA,TRBV30,NA,TGTGCCTGGAGTGCCCTCTCCTACGAGCAGTACTTC,CAWSALSYEQYF
TRBJ2-3,13,NA,TRBV11-1,NA,TGTGCCAGCATCCGGGACAGCACAGATACGCAGTATTTT,CASIRDSTDTQYF